The 10 T cell receptor beta chains listed next were all sequenced from one sample in a study of T cell responses to AZD1222 COVID-19 vaccine. The table came from immunoSEQ multiplex PCR; TCRdb's copy has only in-frame clones and leaves some out. This table holds around 160,000 clones, roughly 94% found once. Source: peripheral blood, taken on day 0 of AZD1222 vaccination. The source is an adult in good health.

The rearrangement uses TRBV4-1 and TRBJ2-7; 8 bases are shared with TRBD2. Germline CDR1 MGHRA, CDR2 YSYEKL. V trimming: 3 bases; J trimming: 3 bases; junction bases outside the gene matches: 7. CDR3 length equals 15 residues. The DNA for the CDR3 is TGCGCCAGCAGCCAGATTGGGAGCGGGAGCTACGAGCAGTACTTC. Amino acid sequence: CASSQIGSGSYEQYF.

V is TRBV7-3 and J is TRBJ2-3, with 11 bases matching TRBD1. CDR3 length equals 14 residues. CDR1 is SGHTA and CDR2 is FQGTGA in the germline V gene. V dropped 4 bases and J dropped 4; count of bases not matched to a gene: 1. The CDR3 region is CASSSGQGADTQYF. As DNA, the CDR3 is TGTGCCAGCAGCTCGGGACAGGGGGCAGATACGCAGTATTTT.

V usage is TRBV20-1 and J usage is TRBJ2-7, with TRBD1 matching 9 bases. The germline V gene encodes CDR1 DFQATT and CDR2 SNEGSKA (reference sequence). CDR3 size: 11 residues. The CDR3 DNA reads as TGCAGGGCGGGACAGGGACCCGAGCAGTACTTC. It yields the protein CRAGQGPEQYF.

This sequence joins TRBV13 and TRBJ1-2, with 8 bases matching TRBD1. The CDR3 is 12 amino acids. Per germline, CDR1 PRHDT and CDR2 FYEKMQ (reference sequence). The J segment lost 8 bases and the V segment lost 5 bases, leaving 4 bases of the junction unmatched. The CDR3 DNA sequence: TGTGCCAGCAGCGCTGACAGGGGCGGCTACACCTTC. Amino acid sequence: CASSADRGGYTF.

V is TRBV6-5 and J is TRBJ1-5; the match to TRBD1 covers 12 bases. The CDR3 extends over 15 amino acids. Germline V gene lookup returns CDR1 MNHEY and CDR2 SVGAGI. V trimming: 7 bases; J trimming: 4 bases; junction bases outside the gene matches: 5. The CDR3 nucleotides are TGTGCCAGCACTAGGGACAGGGGGCCTAATCAGCCCCAGCATTTT. Translation: CASTRDRGPNQPQHF.

The chain carries TRBV5-1 and TRBJ1-6; the D is unclear. Germline assignment: CDR1 SGHRS and CDR2 YFSETQ. Trimming left V 0 bases short and J 7 bases short, with 14 bases between. This CDR3 spans 16 amino acids. CDR3 region: CASSLGGGGENSPLHF. CDR3 DNA sequence: TGCGCCAGCAGCTTGGGAGGTGGTGGGGAAAATTCACCCCTCCACTTT.

The rearrangement uses TRBV27 and TRBJ2-6; D unclear. Germline V lookup: CDR1 MNHEY, CDR2 SMNVEV (reference sequence). The CDR3 loop spans 14 amino acids. Trimming stripped 5 bases from V and 4 bases from J, with 9 bases between. The CDR3, as DNA: TGTGCCAGCAGTCTGCTTGGCGGGGCCAACGTCCTGACTTTC. It yields the protein CASSLLGGANVLTF.

This chain uses TRBV7-9 with TRBJ1-4; D gene ambiguous. V lost 2 bases, J lost 8 bases, and 12 bases lay in between. Germline V gene lookup returns CDR1 SEHNR and CDR2 FQNEAQ (reference sequence). The CDR3 totals 14 residues. This CDR3 reads CASSLSPAGEKLFF. The CDR3 DNA sequence: TGTGCCAGCAGCTTAAGCCCGGCGGGAGAAAAACTGTTTTTT.

The chain has TRBV4-1 and TRBJ1-6, with a tentative D call TRBD1 (6 bases). The V end lost 2 bases, the J end lost 5 bases, and 31 bases lay between the germline ends. The CDR3 is made up of 22 amino acids. CDR1 is MGHRA, CDR2 YSYEKL, per germline. CDR3 amino acids: CASSQLFGAGQTVTWDNSPLHF. The CDR3 bases are TGCGCCAGCAGCCAATTGTTCGGGGCCGGACAGACCGTAACTTGGGATAATTCACCCCTCCACTTT.

This chain uses TRBV3-1 (or the pseudogene TRBV3-2) with TRBJ1-4; D perhaps matches TRBD1 (5 bases). This CDR3 is built from 14 residues. The germline gives CDR1 LGHDT, CDR2 YNNKEL (reference sequence). Trimming pared 2 bases from V and 4 bases from J, leaving 8 bases between. The CDR3 loop is CASSQRTINEKLFF. CDR3 nucleotides: TGTGCCAGCAGCCAACGGACAATTAATGAAAAACTGTTTTTT.